One and the same sample provided the 3 T cell receptor beta chains below, sequenced in a study of T cells in Graves' hyperthyroidism and ophthalmopathy. Amplification yielded TCR beta CDR3 regions, with RNA transcripts as the source. TCR CDR3 underwent first-round RT-PCR with the HTBI primer set. TCRdb recomputed calls from the multiplex PCR reads with MiXCR, one row per CDR3 protein. Altogether around 500,000 distinct CDR3 sequences are present, roughly 23% being singletons, with the ten largest covering approximately 49%. Sequences were obtained from blood. Receptor source: a woman in her 70s with Graves' ophthalmopathy.

This clonotype was picked up many times. The rearrangement joins TRBV12-3 or TRBV12-4 to TRBJ2-5; tentative D call: TRBD1 (6 bases). This CDR3 comprises 14 residues. Trimming stripped 2 bases from V and 3 bases from J, with 10 bases between. The CDR3 DNA reads TGTGCCAGCAGTTTATCAGGGGATAAAGAGACCCAGTACTTC. Translating it yields CASSLSGDKETQYF.

This clonotype was counted a few times. The rearrangement joins TRBV25-1 to TRBJ2-1; TRBD1 might be the D (6 bases). Trimming stripped 9 bases from V and 5 bases from J, with 11 bases between. The CDR3 is 12 amino acids. Germline assignment: CDR1 MGHDK and CDR2 SYGVNS. The CDR3 spells CARSTGNNEQFF. CDR3 bases: TGTGCCAGGAGTACAGGGAACAATGAGCAGTTCTTC.

The V gene is TRBV3-1, the J gene TRBJ2-7, with D unclear. The CDR3 is made up of 14 amino acids. Per the germline V gene, CDR1 is LGHDT and CDR2 is YNNKEL (reference sequence). The V gene lost 5 bases and the J gene lost 4 bases, with 15 bases spanning the gap. The CDR3 is CASSSPYSFYEQYF. Here the CDR3 DNA reads TGTGCCAGCAGCTCCCCATACTCATTTTACGAGCAGTACTTC.